This TCR beta chain was documented in a study of cytomegalovirus exposure and HLA in healthy donors. The overall study: A prior study identified just under 120 million unique TCR beta sequences from roughly 170 million T cells. Among several hundred genotyped donors, roughly 80% fell in the Caucasian-associated ancestry cluster.

A multiplex PCR was run with 60 Vbeta primers and 13 Jbeta primers. Assay: immunoSEQ multiplex PCR; the TCRdb copy retains only in-frame clones and omits some. Of roughly 170,000 clones listed, approximately 80% are singletons. As to this clone: Its antigen is still unknown.

Between the trimmed V and J ends, which lost 7 bases and 4 bases, there was a span of 11 bases. The CDR3 runs 13 residues. CDR1 SNHLY and CDR2 FYNNEI come from the germline V gene. Study findings and constraints: A cluster of highly shared sequence variants was likely a sequencing artifact. Per a prior analysis, the majority of TCR beta V segments were productive roughly 87% or roughly 30% of the time.

The chain combines TRBV2 with TRBJ1-5, with no clear D. The TCR comes from a boy between 5 and 17 years old in good health and CMV-seronegative. The sample comprised PBMCs. The CDR3 here is CASKDGGNQPQHF. As DNA, the CDR3 is TGTGCCAGCAAGGATGGAGGAAATCAGCCCCAGCATTTT.